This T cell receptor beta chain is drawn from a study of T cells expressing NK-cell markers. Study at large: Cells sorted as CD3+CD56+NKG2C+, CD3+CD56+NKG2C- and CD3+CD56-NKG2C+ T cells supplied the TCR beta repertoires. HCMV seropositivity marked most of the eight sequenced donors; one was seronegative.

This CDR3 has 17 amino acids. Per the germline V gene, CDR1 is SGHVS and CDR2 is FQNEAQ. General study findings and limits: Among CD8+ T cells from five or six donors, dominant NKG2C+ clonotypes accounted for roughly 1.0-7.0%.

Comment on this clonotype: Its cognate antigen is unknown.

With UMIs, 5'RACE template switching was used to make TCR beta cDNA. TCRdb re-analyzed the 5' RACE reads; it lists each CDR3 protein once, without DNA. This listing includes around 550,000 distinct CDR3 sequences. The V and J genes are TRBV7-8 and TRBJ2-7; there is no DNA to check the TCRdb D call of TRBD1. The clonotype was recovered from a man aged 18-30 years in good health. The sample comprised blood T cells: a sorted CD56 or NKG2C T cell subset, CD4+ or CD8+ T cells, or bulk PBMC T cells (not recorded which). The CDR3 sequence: CASSLALGQGASYEQYF.